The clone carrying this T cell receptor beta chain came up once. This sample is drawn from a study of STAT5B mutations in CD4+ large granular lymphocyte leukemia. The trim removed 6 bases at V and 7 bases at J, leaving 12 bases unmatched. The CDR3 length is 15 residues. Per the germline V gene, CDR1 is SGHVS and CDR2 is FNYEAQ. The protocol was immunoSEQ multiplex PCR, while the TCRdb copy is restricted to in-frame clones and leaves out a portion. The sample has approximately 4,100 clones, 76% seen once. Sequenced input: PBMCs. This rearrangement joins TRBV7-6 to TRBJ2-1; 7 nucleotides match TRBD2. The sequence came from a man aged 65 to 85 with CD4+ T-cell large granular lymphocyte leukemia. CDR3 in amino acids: CASSSGTKTLNEQFF. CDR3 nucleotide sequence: TGTGCCAGCAGTTCCGGGACTAAGACGCTAAATGAGCAGTTCTTC.